The next 31 T cell receptor beta chains were all read from a single sample in a study of blood T cell repertoires in COVID-19. The assay was immunoSEQ multiplex PCR, and TCRdb's table has in-frame clones only and misses some. This repertoire shows some 81,000 clones, nearly 95% found once; its top ten account for roughly 4.7%. The specimen sequenced was peripheral blood. The source is a human donor with active COVID-19. The donor label of this sample is uncertain.

The chain is built from TRBV27 and TRBJ1-5; 9 bases align to TRBD1. Germline trimming cut 2 bases from V and 6 bases from J; bases unmatched to any gene: 23. Per germline, CDR1 MNHEY and CDR2 SMNVEV (reference sequence). The CDR3 is 21 amino acids. This CDR3 is CASSLVSRGAQGQGRTQPQHF. Here the CDR3 DNA reads TGTGCCAGCAGTTTAGTCAGCCGCGGCGCTCAGGGACAGGGAAGAACTCAGCCCCAGCATTTT.

The chain uses TRBV19 and TRBJ2-7; 12 bases align to TRBD1. Germline trimming cut 5 bases from V and 6 bases from J; bases unmatched to any gene: 20. Germline CDR1 reads LNHDA; CDR2 reads SQIVND (reference sequence). This CDR3 contains 19 residues. CDR3 sequence: CASSRRSGQGATFRGEQYF. For the CDR3, the DNA is TGTGCCAGTAGTCGCCGGTCGGGACAGGGGGCCACCTTCCGGGGCGAGCAGTACTTC.

J is TRBJ2-3 and V is TRBV5-6; TRBD2 might be the D (5 bases). The CDR3 consists of 13 residues. Trimming cost V 4 bases and J 4 bases, with 10 bases left between them. CDR1 is SGHDT and CDR2 is YYEEEE in the germline V gene. CDR3 in DNA: TGTGCCAGCAGCACGACTACCCCAGATACGCAGTATTTT. Residues: CASSTTTPDTQYF.

The V call is TRBV6-5, the J call TRBJ2-1, with 11 bases that match TRBD2. The CDR3 extends over 14 amino acids. The V gene end was trimmed by 8 bases and the J gene end by 8 bases; junction bases not matched to a gene: 8. The germline V gene has CDR1 MNHEY and CDR2 SVGAGI. The CDR3 nucleotides read TGTGCCAGCCATAGCGGGGGGGCTCGGGATGAGCAGTTCTTC. It yields the protein CASHSGGARDEQFF.

CDR3 loop: CASMWAGAGEQYF. DNA for the CDR3: TGTGCCAGCATGTGGGCGGGAGCTGGCGAGCAGTACTTC. V and J are TRBV11-2 and TRBJ2-7; 7 bases are a match to TRBD2. This CDR3 region has 13 residues. From germline, CDR1 is SGHAT and CDR2 FQNNGV. J was trimmed by 6 bases and V by 7 bases; bases with no gene match: 9.

This chain connects TRBV7-8 to TRBJ2-3, with TRBD2 matching 10 bases. The V gene end was trimmed by 4 bases and the J gene end by 2 bases; junction bases not matched to a gene: 9. The germline CDR1 and CDR2 sequences are SGHVS and FQNEAQ. The CDR3 is 17 amino acids. The CDR3 coding sequence is TGTGCCAGCAGCTCCTGGACTAGCGGAGAACACACAGATACGCAGTATTTT. Its protein product is CASSSWTSGEHTDTQYF.

Written as DNA, the CDR3 is TGTGCCAGCACGGGGACAGCCCAAGAGACCCAGTACTTC. Residues: CASTGTAQETQYF. The rearrangement joins TRBV28 to TRBJ2-5, with 7 bases lining up with TRBD1. CDR3 length: 13 amino acids. V was clipped by 7 bases and J by 1 base; unmatched bases: 3. Germline V gene sequence: CDR1 MDHEN, CDR2 SYDVKM.

The chain has TRBV5-1 and TRBJ1-1; TRBD1 matches 7 bases. J lost 1 base, V lost 4 bases, and 7 bases had no gene match. Germline CDR1 is SGHRS and CDR2 is YFSETQ. The CDR3 sequence is 15 residues long. The CDR3, as DNA: TGCGCCAGCAGCGCTGCGGGACAGAGGAACACTGAAGCTTTCTTT. Protein sequence: CASSAAGQRNTEAFF.

The J gene is TRBJ2-3, the V gene TRBV5-1, with D perhaps matching TRBD2 (6 bases). This CDR3 is built from 15 residues. CDR1 and CDR2 from the germline V gene are SGHRS and YFSETQ. V shed 0 bases and J shed 0 bases, with 8 bases lying between them. CDR3 nucleotide sequence: TGCGCCAGCAGCTTGGCCGCGGGGAGCACAGATACGCAGTATTTT. Translation: CASSLAAGSTDTQYF.

The V and J genes are TRBV5-1 and TRBJ1-1; perhaps TRBD1 as D (5 bases). This CDR3 is 14 amino acids long. Trimming cost V 4 bases and J 0 bases, with 10 bases left between them. Germline V lookup: CDR1 SGHRS, CDR2 YFSETQ. The CDR3 loop reads CASSPGYMNTEAFF. CDR3 nucleotides: TGCGCCAGCAGCCCAGGGTATATGAACACTGAAGCTTTCTTT. Variable domain in full (rest from reference TRBV5-1 and TRBJ1-1): KAGVTQTPRYLIKTRGQQVTLSCSPISGHRSVSWYQQTPGQGLQFLFEYFSETQRNKGNFPGRFSGRQFSNSRSEMNVSTLELGDSALYLCASSPGYMNTEAFFGQGTRLTVV.

V usage is TRBV19 and J usage is TRBJ1-4; tentatively, D is TRBD1 (5 bases). V shed 4 bases and J shed 8 bases, with 8 bases lying between them. Germline V gene sequence: CDR1 LNHDA, CDR2 SQIVND (reference sequence). This CDR3 is 12 amino acids long. The CDR3 is CASSKQEEKLFF. As DNA, the CDR3 is TGTGCCAGTAGTAAACAGGAGGAAAAACTGTTTTTT.

The gene calls are TRBV29-1 and TRBJ1-2, with TRBD1 as a possible D gene (5 bases). The V and J ends lost 6 bases and 6 bases respectively, with 11 bases between them. Germline CDR1 reads SQVTM; CDR2 reads ANQGSEA. The CDR3 has 11 amino acids. CDR3 sequence reads: CSVRRGDGYTF. The CDR3 DNA reads TGCAGCGTGCGTCGGGGGGATGGCTACACCTTC. The variable domain in full, with the rest retrieved from reference TRBV29-1 and TRBJ1-2, is SAVISQKPSRDICQRGTSLTIQCQVDSQVTMMFWYRQQPGQSLTLIATANQGSEATYESGFVIDKFPISRPNLTFSTLTVSNMSPEDSSIYLCSVRRGDGYTFGSGTRLTVV.

The CDR3 loop reads CASSQESYGYTF. The DNA for the CDR3 is TGTGCCAGCAGCCAAGAGTCATATGGCTACACCTTC. The V call is TRBV3-1 (or the pseudogene TRBV3-2), the J call TRBJ1-2, with no clear D. Trimming removed 0 bases at V and 5 bases at J, with 4 bases between. Germline V gene sequence: CDR1 LGHDT, CDR2 YNNKEL (reference sequence). The CDR3 sequence is 12 residues long.

This sequence joins TRBV7-8 and TRBJ2-2; D gene unclear. The germline gives CDR1 SGHVS, CDR2 FQNEAQ. The CDR3 loop spans 15 amino acids. Trimming removed 1 base from V and 0 bases from J, with 6 bases in between. The CDR3 here is CASSLGRANTGELFF. The CDR3 coding sequence is TGTGCCAGCAGCTTAGGACGGGCGAACACCGGGGAGCTGTTTTTT. Full variable domain (missing parts from reference TRBV7-8 and TRBJ2-2): GAGVSQSPRYKVAKRGQDVALRCDPISGHVSLFWYQQALGQGPEFLTYFQNEAQLDKSGLPSDRFFAERPEGSVSTLKIQRTQQEDSAVYLCASSLGRANTGELFFGEGSRLTVL.

The chain joins TRBV11-2 to TRBJ2-5, with TRBD2 matching over 7 bases. With 1 base clipped from V and 1 base from J, the junction kept 6 bases outside the gene matches. The CDR3 runs 16 residues. Germline-derived CDR1 and CDR2 are SGHAT and FQNNGV. CDR3 loop: CASSLGSSGFQETQYF. The CDR3 DNA reads as TGTGCCAGCAGCTTAGGGAGTAGCGGGTTCCAAGAGACCCAGTACTTC.

The chain uses TRBV29-1 and TRBJ1-5; tentative D call: TRBD1 (6 bases). V was trimmed by 4 bases and J by 1 base, leaving 8 bases between them. CDR3 length: 13 amino acids. Germline V gene data show CDR1 as SQVTM and CDR2 as ANQGSEA. The CDR3: CSVGQASNQPQHF. As DNA, the CDR3 is TGCAGCGTTGGACAGGCAAGCAATCAGCCCCAGCATTTT.

This chain links TRBV28 with TRBJ2-3; the match to TRBD2 covers 9 bases. Per the germline V gene, CDR1 is MDHEN and CDR2 is SYDVKM. V shed 5 bases and J 2 bases; nucleotides not matched to a gene: 5. The CDR3 runs to 15 residues. The CDR3, as DNA: TGTGCCAGCAGTGTTGCGGGAGGGTACACAGATACGCAGTATTTT. As protein: CASSVAGGYTDTQYF.

The chain combines TRBV7-9 with TRBJ2-7, with D possibly matching TRBD2 (5 bases). The CDR3 covers 11 residues. The V end lost 5 bases, the J end lost 3 bases, and 5 bases lay between the germline ends. Germline assignment: CDR1 SEHNR and CDR2 FQNEAQ (reference sequence). CDR3 protein: CASSTSYEQYF. In nucleotides, the CDR3 is TGTGCCAGCAGCACTAGCTACGAGCAGTACTTC.

This chain joins TRBV6-4 and TRBJ1-1, with unresolved D. The CDR3 covers 13 residues. V lost 4 bases and J lost 0, with 6 bases in between. In germline, CDR1 is MRHNA, CDR2 SNTAGT. CDR3: CASSAGMNTEAFF. In DNA form, the CDR3 reads TGTGCCAGCAGTGCCGGGATGAACACTGAAGCTTTCTTT.

The chain carries TRBV18 and TRBJ2-1; 14 positions match TRBD2. The CDR3 totals 16 residues. Trimming took 5 bases from V and 9 from J; bases not matched to a gene: 9. CDR1 and CDR2 (germline): KGHSH, LQKENI. DNA of the CDR3: TGTGCCAGCTCATCGGGACTAGCGGGAGCTGGCGTTGAGCAGTTCTTC. This encodes CASSSGLAGAGVEQFF.

The chain couples TRBV7-9 to TRBJ2-7; D remains unclear. The CDR3 has 15 amino acids. The germline gives CDR1 SEHNR, CDR2 FQNEAQ (reference sequence). Trimming cost V 2 bases and J 5 bases, with 16 bases left between them. CDR3 region: CASSLRGNPMDEQYF. CDR3 nucleotides: TGTGCCAGCAGCTTACGAGGCAACCCGATGGACGAGCAGTACTTC.

The CDR3: CASSQDQLRGAQIEQFF. The CDR3 nucleotides read TGCGCCAGCAGCCAAGATCAGTTGCGGGGGGCCCAAATAGAGCAGTTCTTC. This chain links TRBV4-1 with TRBJ2-1; 8 positions agree with TRBD2. The CDR3 contains 17 residues. V was clipped by 0 bases and J by 10 bases; unmatched bases: 14. Germline lookup yields CDR1 MGHRA and CDR2 YSYEKL.

The V call is TRBV11-3, the J call TRBJ2-7; TRBD2 matches 8 bases. Germline V gene sequence: CDR1 SGHNT, CDR2 YENEEA. The junction had 8 bases not matched to a gene; V was cut back by 3 bases and J by 1 base. The CDR3 has 16 residues. The CDR3 reads CASSLVYGGASYEQYF. The CDR3 bases are TGTGCCAGCAGCTTGGTGTACGGGGGGGCGTCCTACGAGCAGTACTTC.

V usage is TRBV19 and J usage is TRBJ2-5; no firm D call. CDR1 is LNHDA and CDR2 is SQIVND in the germline V gene (reference sequence). This CDR3 contains 14 residues. V was pared by 5 bases and J by 3 bases, with 13 bases between. CDR3 residues: CASSAPSSKETQYF. CDR3 nucleotides: TGTGCCAGTAGTGCGCCCTCGAGCAAAGAGACCCAGTACTTC.

The CDR3: CASSLVTGPGANVLTF. DNA of the CDR3: TGTGCCAGCAGCTTAGTAACAGGGCCTGGGGCCAACGTCCTGACTTTC. The chain has TRBV11-3 and TRBJ2-6, with D possibly matching TRBD1 (6 bases). The length of the CDR3 is 16 residues. Trimming took 1 base from V and 2 from J, leaving 9 bases between them. Germline V gives CDR1 SGHNT, CDR2 YENEEA.

This chain joins TRBV9 and TRBJ2-1, with 8 bases aligning to TRBD2. This CDR3 spans 17 amino acids. Germline trimming cut 0 bases from V and 9 bases from J; bases unmatched to any gene: 14. Germline V gene sequence: CDR1 SGDLS, CDR2 YYNGEE. CDR3 protein: CASSVAMSGSPTREQFF. The CDR3 DNA follows: TGTGCCAGCAGCGTAGCTATGAGCGGGAGTCCTACTCGTGAGCAGTTCTTC.

The chain recombines TRBV25-1 with TRBJ1-2; no reliable D call. The CDR3 has 15 amino acids. Germline V gene lookup returns CDR1 MGHDK and CDR2 SYGVNS. The V end was cut by 1 base, the J end by 0 bases, with 9 bases between. The CDR3: CASSESPTANYGYTF. Here the CDR3 DNA reads TGTGCCAGCAGTGAATCCCCGACTGCTAACTATGGCTACACCTTC.

This clone was recorded only once. The genes are TRBV6-2 or TRBV6-3 and TRBJ1-6, with TRBD1 as a possible D gene (6 bases). The V and J ends lost 6 bases and 9 bases respectively, with 21 bases between them. This CDR3 is built from 16 residues. Germline CDR1 reads MNHEY; CDR2 reads SVGEGT. The CDR3 DNA is TGTGCCAGCAGCCATGAGGACAGACCCGCCGGTTCACCCCTCCACTTT. It yields the protein CASSHEDRPAGSPLHF.

The CDR3 sequence is CASSIAQGNSYNSPLHF. In DNA, the CDR3 is TGTGCCAGTAGTATAGCCCAGGGGAACTCCTATAATTCACCCCTCCACTTT. The V call is TRBV19, the J call TRBJ1-6; D possibly corresponds to TRBD1 (6 bases). V lost 1 base and J 0 bases, leaving 10 bases between the germline ends. The CDR3 has 17 residues. The germline V gene has CDR1 LNHDA and CDR2 SQIVND (reference sequence).

This chain joins TRBV15 and TRBJ2-5, with 7 positions matching TRBD1. Germline CDR1 LNHNV, CDR2 YYDKDF (reference sequence). The J segment lost 2 bases and the V segment lost 4 bases, leaving 4 bases of the junction unmatched. The CDR3 spans 14 residues. The CDR3, as DNA: TGTGCCACCAGCAAAGGGGACAGACAAGAGACCCAGTACTTC. It codes for CATSKGDRQETQYF.

The DNA for the CDR3 is TGTGCCAGCTCACCCGACGACAGGCCGAACACTGAAGCTTTCTTT. This translates into CASSPDDRPNTEAFF. This chain uses TRBV18 with TRBJ1-1; D possibly corresponds to TRBD1 (6 bases). V was shortened by 3 bases and J by 1 base, with 12 bases between the two germline ends. CDR3 length: 15 residues. The germline V gene encodes CDR1 KGHSH and CDR2 LQKENI.